This record concerns one TCR beta chain sequence. This sample is part of a study of blood T cells in healthy people across ages. After removal of 1 base from V and 1 base from J, the junction contained 3 bases not matched to a gene. Germline loops: CDR1 LGHDT, CDR2 YNNKEL (reference sequence). This CDR3 contains 15 residues. The use of a sample-barcoded 5' primer and a J-beta primer mix characterized a second PCR of 7 to 11 cycles. TCRdb reanalysed the 5' RACE reads using MiXCR and keeps one entry per CDR3 protein. The sample records over 1.5 million distinct CDR3 sequences, about 50% being singletons.

This receptor was taken from a woman aged 35 to 49 in good health. The genes are TRBV3-1 and TRBJ2-5; TRBD2 matches 7 bases. Input material: blood. The CDR3 DNA sequence: TGTGCCAGCAGCCAAGGGCGGACTAGCCAAGAGACCCAGTACTTC. Amino acids: CASSQGRTSQETQYF.